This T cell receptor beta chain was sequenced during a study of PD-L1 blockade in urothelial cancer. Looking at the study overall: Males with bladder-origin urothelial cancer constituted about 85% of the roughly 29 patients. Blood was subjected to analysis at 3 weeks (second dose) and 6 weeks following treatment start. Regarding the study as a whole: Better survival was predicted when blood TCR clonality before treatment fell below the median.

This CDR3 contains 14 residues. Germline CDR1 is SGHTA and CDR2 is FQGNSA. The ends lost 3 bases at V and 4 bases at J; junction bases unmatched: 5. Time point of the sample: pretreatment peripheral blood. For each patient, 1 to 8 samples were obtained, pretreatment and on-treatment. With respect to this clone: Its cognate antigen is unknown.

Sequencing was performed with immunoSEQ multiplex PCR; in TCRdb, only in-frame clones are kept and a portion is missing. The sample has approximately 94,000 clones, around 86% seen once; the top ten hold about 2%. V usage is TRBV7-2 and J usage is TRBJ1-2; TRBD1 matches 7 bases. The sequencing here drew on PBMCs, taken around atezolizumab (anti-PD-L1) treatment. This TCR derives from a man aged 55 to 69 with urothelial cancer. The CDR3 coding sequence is TGTGCCAGCAGCTTCAAGGGGGCCGTCTATGGCTACACCTTC. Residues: CASSFKGAVYGYTF.